This note documents a single TCR beta chain sequence. As yet, its antigen is unknown. Only in-frame clones appear in the TCRdb table, and some are missing; sequencing was by immunoSEQ multiplex PCR. The table lists around 450,000 clones, about nine tenths of them singletons. This entry comes from a study of Ad26.COV2.S vaccination and SARS-CoV-2 variants. Overall study context: Once, or twice with 56 days between doses, Ad26.COV2.S was given intramuscularly.

Documented treatment: some 19 received Ad26.COV2.S at low or high dose, single or two shots; roughly 5 received placebo; per-sample allocation not given. Following the first vaccine or placebo injection, samples were taken on day 63. Aged 18-55 years, donor was enrolled in Boston in 2020. Immunization relied on an Ad26 vector, which expressed Wuhan-strain SARS-CoV-2 spike. Study results and caveats: TCR breadth and depth analyses may have underestimated total T cell responses.

The V segment lost 4 bases and the J segment 2 bases; nucleotides outside the gene matches: 2. The CDR3 is 14 residues long. Germline V lookup: CDR1 SGHRS, CDR2 YFSETQ. This chain links TRBV5-1 with TRBJ2-7, with 11 bases aligning to TRBD2. Here the sequenced sample was peripheral blood, taken in a trial of Ad26.COV2.S vaccine versus placebo. The clonotype was recovered from a person between 18 and 65 years old who received the Ad26.COV2.S COVID-19 vaccine or a placebo. The CDR3 sequence: CASSIAGGTYEQYF. CDR3 bases: TGCGCCAGCAGCATAGCGGGAGGGACCTACGAGCAGTACTTC.